This T cell receptor beta chain was identified in a study of cytomegalovirus exposure and HLA in healthy donors (dated by TCRdb to 2017 to 2019). Background for the entire study: The 500 to 800 repertoires of the first cohort and the 110 or so validation repertoires were produced on the same platform, according to a later analysis. Besides the first cohort of roughly 660 subjects, a separate validation cohort made up of 120 different subjects was used. The study aimed to test whether cataloging public T cell receptors could reveal signatures of past pathogen exposure. High-throughput TCR immunosequencing, statistical association of individual TCRs with disease status, and machine learning were combined to predict cytomegalovirus infection status.

The library was produced with the immunoSEQ multiplex PCR assay. The study's own analysis went as follows. A statistical classification framework was developed to diagnose cytomegalovirus status using the catalog of TCR beta chain sequences. What TCRdb holds here is the immuneACCESS table cut down to in-frame rearrangements. Part of the clones is not present; checked against another copy, under half of the missing clones reflect an unresolved V gene, and the others are unexplained. V and J calls and clone size are those listed in that table; D and trimming were worked out from the DNA. Counted in this sample were under 300,000 clones; roughly 86% of them appeared once. 1% to 1.5% of the sample is in the top ten clones. V was cut back by 4 bases and J by 2 bases, leaving a gap of 17 bases between them. CDR3 length: 16 amino acids, cysteine to phenylalanine. CDR3 DNA is the only sequence kept; it has 48 bases, read in frame from the first base. From a lookup of the germline V gene (reference sequence), CDR1 and CDR2 are MNHNY and SVGAGI.

About this clone itself: Its recognized antigen is unknown. Qualities for individual bases were not recorded, and no much larger clone is one base off.

Paper-wide results and their limitations: Subsequent analysis determined that TCRs grouped into clusters in the first cohort also showed a tendency toward co-occurrence across the 90 to 150 validation repertoires, and about 94% of cluster scores exceeded 0. Across donors, most TCR sequences were observed very rarely, whereas some public TCRs were present in many individuals. The study listed 164 TCR beta chains as associated with cytomegalovirus. It was suggested by the authors that the approach could potentially be generalized to other disease states and immunological phenotypes. All 120 or so repertoires were used to score co-occurrence in the validation cohort in a later analysis, because that analysis had no HLA typing for the cohort. In both the original and validation cohorts, the classifier was reported to diagnose cytomegalovirus status with high specificity and sensitivity. A few of the identified cytomegalovirus-associated TCR beta chains were confirmed in vitro to be specific for cytomegalovirus antigens.

Separate from the roughly 700-subject first cohort, the validation cohort of 95 to 150 subjects was the group to which the donors belonged. This receptor was obtained from a woman in her 30s in good health and CMV-seropositive. The rearrangement combines TRBV6-6 with TRBJ1-2; the D gene is possibly TRBD1, with 6 bases matching. The sample taken for sequencing was PBMCs. The nucleotides are TGTGCCAGCAGTTCACACCAGGACAGATTCAACTATGGCTACACCTTC. Its translation is CASSSHQDRFNYGYTF.